This T cell receptor beta chain came from a study of T-cell reconstitution after alpha-beta-depleted transplantation in children. Germline CDR1 and CDR2: DFQATT and SNEGSKA (reference sequence). The V segment lost 5 bases and the J segment 9 bases; nucleotides outside the gene matches: 10. The CDR3 has 15 amino acids. For TCRbeta, the library was prepared with unique molecular identifiers. TCRdb reprocessed the PCR reads via MiXCR and lists one record per CDR3 protein. Counted here are about 510,000 distinct CDR3 sequences, 10% to 12% occurring once; the ten biggest clones make up 14%. This clonotype was observed a handful of times. Antigen specificity is unknown. Study results and limitations: Once a year had passed after transplant, T-cell counts and diversity came mostly from newly produced T cells.

This receptor was identified in a female patient aged 2 to 10 who had a stem cell transplant for aplastic anemia, so the T cells may come from the graft donor. The J gene is TRBJ2-1, the V gene TRBV20-1; TRBD2 aligns across 13 bases. The sample consisted of PBMCs, mostly from graft donor cells, taken 180 days after TCRalphabeta/CD19-depleted stem cell transplant. The CDR3 region is CSAETSGRRAGEQFF. In DNA form, the CDR3 reads TGCAGTGCTGAGACTAGCGGGAGGAGAGCGGGTGAGCAGTTCTTC.